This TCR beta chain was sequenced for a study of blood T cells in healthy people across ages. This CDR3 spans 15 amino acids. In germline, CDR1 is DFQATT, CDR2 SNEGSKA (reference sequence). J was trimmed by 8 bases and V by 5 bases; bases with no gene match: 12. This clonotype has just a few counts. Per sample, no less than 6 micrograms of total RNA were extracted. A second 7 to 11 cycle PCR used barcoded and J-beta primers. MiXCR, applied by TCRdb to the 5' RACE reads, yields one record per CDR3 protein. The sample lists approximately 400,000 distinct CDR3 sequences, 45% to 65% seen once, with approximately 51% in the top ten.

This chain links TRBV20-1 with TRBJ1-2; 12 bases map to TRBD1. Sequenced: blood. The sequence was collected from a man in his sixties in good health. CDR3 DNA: TGCAGTGCTGAACAGGCCGGGACAGGGGGCGCCGGCTACACCTTC. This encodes CSAEQAGTGGAGYTF.